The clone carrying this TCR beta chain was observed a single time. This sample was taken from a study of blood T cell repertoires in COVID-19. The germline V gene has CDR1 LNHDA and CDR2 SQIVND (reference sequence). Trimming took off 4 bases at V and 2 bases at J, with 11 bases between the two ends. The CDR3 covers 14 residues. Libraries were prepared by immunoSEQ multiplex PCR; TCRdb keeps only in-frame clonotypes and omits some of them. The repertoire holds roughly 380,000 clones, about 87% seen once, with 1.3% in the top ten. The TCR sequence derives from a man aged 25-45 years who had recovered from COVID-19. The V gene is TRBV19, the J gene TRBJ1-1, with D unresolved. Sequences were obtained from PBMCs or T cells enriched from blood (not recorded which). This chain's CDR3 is CASSTGVLNTEAFF. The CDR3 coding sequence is TGTGCCAGTAGTACAGGCGTCTTAAACACTGAAGCTTTCTTT.